The entry that follows covers one TCR beta chain sequence. The antigen is undetermined. This sample is part of a study of blood T cells in healthy people across ages. The study, taken as a whole, reports: Samples with more naive T cells showed higher observed beta diversity.

Primed by a sample-barcoded 5' primer and a J-beta primer mix, a second PCR proceeded for about 6 to 11 cycles. Every sample returned 2.5 million or more CDR3-containing paired-end reads. TCRdb recomputed calls from the 5' RACE reads with MiXCR, one row per CDR3 protein. The profile shows 550,000 to 800,000 distinct CDR3 sequences, 32% of them singletons. This CDR3 spans 12 amino acids. In germline, CDR1 is SQVTM, CDR2 ANQGSEA. V was clipped by 3 bases and J by 7 bases, with 12 bases between them. This clonotype originated in a woman aged 80 or over in good health. Source material: blood. The chain uses TRBV29-1 and TRBJ1-2; tentatively, D is TRBD1 (6 bases). The CDR3 region is CSVDRGGGGYTF. In DNA form, the CDR3 reads TGCAGCGTTGACAGGGGCGGGGGTGGCTACACCTTC. Looking up the rest from reference TRBV29-1 and TRBJ1-2 gives the full variable domain: SAVISQKPSRDICQRGTSLTIQCQVDSQVTMMFWYRQQPGQSLTLIATANQGSEATYESGFVIDKFPISRPNLTFSTLTVSNMSPEDSSIYLCSVDRGGGGYTFGSGTRLTVV.